These T cell receptor beta chains were read from a single sample in a study of cytotoxic CD8 clonotypes in ibrutinib-treated CLL. Assay used: immunoSEQ multiplex PCR; TCRdb lists only in-frame clones, some missing. This table holds about 140,000 clones, about 91% found once. Material: PBMCs, obtained after 12 months of ibrutinib treatment. The source of these receptors is a human donor with chronic lymphocytic leukemia. CDR3s include the opening cysteine and the closing phenylalanine or tryptophan. Each record gives: D gene, V gene, clone size, J gene, CDR3 protein, CDR3 DNA. A D gene is named only where the DNA matches it firmly. Size is omitted from some rows. Given values are once, few, many or a class for expanded clones.

d_gene: TRBD1
v_gene: TRBV6-5
abundance: NA
j_gene: TRBJ1-2
CDR3aa: CASSYWDSANYGYTF
CDR3nt: TGTGCCAGCAGTTACTGGGACAGCGCTAACTATGGCTACACCTTC

d_gene: NA
v_gene: TRBV7-9
abundance: NA
j_gene: TRBJ2-3
CDR3aa: CASSVRGQGPGTQYF
CDR3nt: TGTGCCAGCAGCGTTAGAGGTCAGGGGCCGGGTACGCAGTATTTT

d_gene: NA
v_gene: TRBV29-1
abundance: NA
j_gene: TRBJ1-2
CDR3aa: CSGADTLSAGYTF
CDR3nt: TGCAGCGGGGCCGACACCTTGAGTGCTGGCTACACCTTC

d_gene: TRBD1
v_gene: TRBV4-1
abundance: NA
j_gene: TRBJ1-3
CDR3aa: CASSQDFTGDKSLYF
CDR3nt: TGCGCCAGCAGCCAAGATTTTACAGGGGATAAAAGTTTGTATTTT

d_gene: NA
v_gene: TRBV15
abundance: NA
j_gene: TRBJ1-1
CDR3aa: CATSRSGRGTEAFF
CDR3nt: TGTGCCACCAGCAGATCGGGTCGGGGCACTGAAGCTTTCTTT

d_gene: NA
v_gene: TRBV10-3
abundance: once
j_gene: TRBJ1-1
CDR3aa: CAISEDVSSGAFF
CDR3nt: TGTGCCATCAGTGAGGACGTTTCGAGTGGAGCTTTCTTT

d_gene: TRBD2
v_gene: TRBV27
abundance: NA
j_gene: TRBJ2-1
CDR3aa: CASSLLAGYNEQFF
CDR3nt: TGTGCCAGCAGTTTGCTAGCGGGGTACAATGAGCAGTTCTTC

d_gene: NA
v_gene: TRBV28
abundance: NA
j_gene: TRBJ2-3
CDR3aa: CASSSAKRDTQYF
CDR3nt: TGTGCCAGCAGTTCAGCCAAAAGGGATACGCAGTATTTT

d_gene: NA
v_gene: TRBV4-1
abundance: NA
j_gene: TRBJ2-7
CDR3aa: CASSQSSASLYEQYF
CDR3nt: TGCGCCAGCAGCCAATCCTCGGCTAGTTTATACGAGCAGTACTTC

d_gene: NA
v_gene: TRBV28
abundance: NA
j_gene: TRBJ1-5
CDR3aa: CASRVNTNQPQHF
CDR3nt: TGTGCCAGCAGGGTGAACACTAATCAGCCCCAGCATTTT

d_gene: NA
v_gene: TRBV28
abundance: NA
j_gene: TRBJ1-4
CDR3aa: CASTPPIGEKLFF
CDR3nt: TGTGCCAGCACTCCCCCCATCGGTGAAAAACTGTTTTTT

d_gene: NA
v_gene: TRBV6-1
abundance: NA
j_gene: TRBJ2-1
CDR3aa: CASRKGTYNEQFF
CDR3nt: TGTGCCAGCAGGAAGGGGACCTACAATGAGCAGTTCTTC

d_gene: TRBD2
v_gene: TRBV7-3
abundance: NA
j_gene: TRBJ2-3
CDR3aa: CASSIRLAGGDTQYF
CDR3nt: TGTGCCAGCAGCATCCGACTAGCGGGGGGAGATACGCAGTATTTT

d_gene: TRBD2
v_gene: TRBV25-1
abundance: NA
j_gene: TRBJ2-7
CDR3aa: CASSESSGRARGGEQYF
CDR3nt: TGTGCCAGCAGTGAAAGTAGCGGGAGGGCCCGAGGGGGTGAGCAGTACTTC

d_gene: NA
v_gene: TRBV9
abundance: NA
j_gene: TRBJ2-2
CDR3aa: CASSVALGTRTGELFF
CDR3nt: TGTGCCAGCAGCGTAGCTTTGGGGACCCGCACCGGGGAGCTGTTTTTT

d_gene: TRBD1
v_gene: TRBV4-3
abundance: NA
j_gene: TRBJ2-3
CDR3aa: CASSQREPGQGFGDTQYF
CDR3nt: TGCGCCAGCAGCCAACGGGAACCGGGACAGGGTTTCGGGGATACGCAGTATTTT

d_gene: NA
v_gene: TRBV7-2
abundance: NA
j_gene: TRBJ1-1
CDR3aa: CASGRGRNTEAFF
CDR3nt: TGTGCCAGCGGCCGCGGCCGGAACACTGAAGCTTTCTTT

d_gene: NA
v_gene: TRBV19
abundance: NA
j_gene: TRBJ1-4
CDR3aa: CASSTTAASNEKLFF
CDR3nt: TGTGCCAGTAGCACTACAGCGGCCTCTAATGAAAAACTGTTTTTT

d_gene: NA
v_gene: TRBV7-2
abundance: NA
j_gene: TRBJ1-5
CDR3aa: CASSLEASDQPQHF
CDR3nt: TGTGCCAGCAGCTTAGAGGCTTCGGATCAGCCCCAGCATTTT

d_gene: NA
v_gene: TRBV7-3
abundance: once
j_gene: TRBJ2-3
CDR3aa: CASSLIGTAIDTQYF
CDR3nt: TGTGCCAGCAGTCTAATCGGGACGGCGATTGATACGCAGTATTTT

d_gene: NA
v_gene: TRBV25-1
abundance: NA
j_gene: TRBJ2-3
CDR3aa: CASSEYTADTQYF
CDR3nt: TGTGCCAGCAGTGAATACACTGCAGATACGCAGTATTTT

d_gene: NA
v_gene: TRBV6-1
abundance: few
j_gene: TRBJ2-5
CDR3aa: CASSEIGRRVGETQYF
CDR3nt: TGTGCCAGCAGTGAAATCGGCAGGAGGGTAGGGGAGACCCAGTACTTC

d_gene: NA
v_gene: TRBV5-5
abundance: few
j_gene: TRBJ2-7
CDR3aa: CASSPRGIPGQVYEQYF
CDR3nt: TGTGCCAGCAGCCCTCGGGGAATTCCGGGACAAGTCTACGAGCAGTACTTC